Following are 14 T cell receptor beta chains from one sample sequenced in a study of metastatic and nonmetastatic thyroid tumors. TCRdb recomputed clones from the PCR reads via MiXCR. Of some 55,000 clones listed, more than 25% are singletons. Nobody among the patients had been given any treatment before thyroid surgery. The sequenced sample consisted of blood. These receptors were obtained from a female donor with papillary thyroid cancer or a benign thyroid nodule (not recorded which). Some clones in this sample may be carry-over from other donors' samples.

This clone was found once. This chain links TRBV12-5 with TRBJ2-2; D may be TRBD1 (5 bases). V was cut by 6 bases and J by 2 bases, with 13 bases left in between. In germline, CDR1 is LGHNT, CDR2 FRNRAP. The CDR3 has 15 residues. The CDR3 bases are TGTGCTAGTGGACAGGCGGCCCTTAACACCGGGGAGCTGTTTTTT. Its translation: CASGQAALNTGELFF.

The rearrangement links TRBV6-1 to TRBJ1-2; 7 bases line up with TRBD1. CDR1 and CDR2 from the germline V gene are MNHNS and SASEGT. CDR3 size: 14 residues. The junction had 8 bases not matched to a gene; V was cut back by 6 bases and J by 4 bases. The CDR3 sequence: CASSGSGQLYGYTF. The CDR3 DNA is TGTGCCAGCAGCGGGTCGGGACAGCTCTATGGCTACACCTTC.

V and J are TRBV6-2 or TRBV6-3 and TRBJ2-5, with TRBD2 identical over 7 bases. From germline, CDR1 is MNHEY and CDR2 SVGEGT. Trimming removed 6 bases from V and 7 bases from J; junction bases left unmatched: 11. The CDR3 runs to 14 residues. The CDR3 spells CASRPLGGSRTQYF. CDR3 DNA: TGTGCCAGCAGACCCCTAGGCGGGAGCCGGACCCAGTACTTC.

As to this clone: No conserved phenylalanine or tryptophan is present at the end of the CDR3, so a read error is the likely explanation. The chain combines TRBV11-2 with TRBJ2-2; D is uncertain. The germline V gene encodes CDR1 SGHAT and CDR2 FQNNGV. Trimming cost V 0 bases and J 0 bases, with 8 bases left between them. The CDR3 extends over 16 amino acids. The CDR3 protein is CASSLDWVSNTGELFS. The CDR3 DNA sequence: TGTGCCAGCAGCTTAGATTGGGTGTCGAACACCGGGGAGCTGTTTTCT.

This clone was counted many times. The chain links TRBV7-6 to TRBJ2-7; the D is unclear. Germline V lookup: CDR1 SGHVS, CDR2 FNYEAQ. The CDR3 runs 15 residues. V lost 3 bases and J 2 bases, leaving 14 bases between the germline ends. The CDR3 sequence is CASSLLAGVTYEQYF. The CDR3 DNA reads TGTGCCAGCAGCTTGTTAGCCGGAGTGACCTACGAGCAGTACTTC.

Many counts were recorded for this clone. The chain employs TRBV19 and TRBJ2-6; D remains unclear. Trimming took off 6 bases at V and 0 bases at J, with 12 bases between the two ends. CDR1 and CDR2 from the germline V gene are LNHDA and SQIVND (reference sequence). The CDR3 has 16 residues. The CDR3 is CASRTPEISGANVLTF. The CDR3, as DNA: TGTGCCAGTAGGACGCCTGAGATCTCTGGGGCCAACGTCCTGACTTTC.

V gene TRBV5-6 combines with J gene TRBJ1-2, with D possibly TRBD1 on 6 matching bases. This CDR3 comprises 15 residues. V lost 5 bases to trimming and J lost 4 bases, with 18 bases between them. CDR1 SGHDT and CDR2 YYEEEE come from the germline V gene. CDR3 nucleotides: TGTGCCAGCAGTCGTAGGGGGGTAACCAGCTATGGCTACACCTTC. This codes for CASSRRGVTSYGYTF.

This clone turned up a few times. The rearrangement uses TRBV6-1 and TRBJ1-6; 7 bases match TRBD1. This CDR3 spans 15 amino acids. J gave up 0 bases and V 8 bases, and 4 bases lay outside the gene matches. The V gene's germline CDR1 is MNHNS and CDR2 SASEGT. The CDR3: CASLDRSSYNSPLHF. In nucleotides, the CDR3 is TGTGCCAGCCTGGACAGGAGCTCCTATAATTCACCCCTCCACTTT.

The rearrangement joins TRBV6-2 or TRBV6-3 to TRBJ2-7; D gene unclear. This CDR3 is 12 amino acids long. Trimming took off 5 bases at V and 0 bases at J, with 5 bases between the two ends. Per germline, CDR1 MNHEY and CDR2 SVGEGT. The CDR3, as DNA: TGTGCCAGCAGTCTCAGCTCCTACGAGCAGTACTTC. Its translation: CASSLSSYEQYF.

The rearrangement uses TRBV2 and TRBJ2-3; 10 bases agree with TRBD2. Germline CDR1 SNHLY, CDR2 FYNNEI. J gave up 2 bases and V 6 bases, and 8 bases lay outside the gene matches. This CDR3 has 16 residues. As DNA, the CDR3 is TGTGCCAGCAGGGCCGGGACTAGCGTTATCACAGATACGCAGTATTTT. Translation gives CASRAGTSVITDTQYF.

The rearrangement links TRBV6-1 to TRBJ2-5; D is unresolved. Trimming took off 4 bases at V and 5 bases at J, with 11 bases between the two ends. Germline CDR1 MNHNS, CDR2 SASEGT. The CDR3 totals 13 residues. The CDR3 DNA is TGTGCCAGCAGTGGTTATGTAAGTGAGACCCAGTACTTC. This sequence encodes CASSGYVSETQYF.

The chain joins TRBV5-1 to TRBJ1-1; 7 bases agree with TRBD1. Unmatched junction bases numbered 10, after V lost 4 bases and J lost 1 base. The germline gives CDR1 SGHRS, CDR2 YFSETQ. The CDR3 sequence is 16 residues long. In DNA form, the CDR3 reads TGCGCCAGCAGCAAGGTCTCGACAGGGCCGAACACTGAAGCTTTCTTT. Encoded protein: CASSKVSTGPNTEAFF. Variable domain in full (rest from reference TRBV5-1 and TRBJ1-1): KAGVTQTPRYLIKTRGQQVTLSCSPISGHRSVSWYQQTPGQGLQFLFEYFSETQRNKGNFPGRFSGRQFSNSRSEMNVSTLELGDSALYLCASSKVSTGPNTEAFFGQGTRLTVV.

This chain uses TRBV2 with TRBJ2-4; no definite D call. Trimming cost V 3 bases and J 1 base, with 10 bases left between them. Per germline, CDR1 SNHLY and CDR2 FYNNEI. The CDR3 is 15 amino acids. The CDR3 region has the DNA TGTGCCAGCAGTGATGATGGCCTGGCCAAAAACATTCAGTACTTC. Its protein product is CASSDDGLAKNIQYF.

Only a few counts were recorded for this clone. This chain uses TRBV6-1 with TRBJ2-3; the D is unclear. V gave up 3 bases and J gave up 0 bases, with 7 bases separating them. The CDR3 is 14 residues long. CDR1 is MNHNS and CDR2 is SASEGT in the germline V gene. The CDR3 loop reads CASSDIGSTDTQYF. DNA of the CDR3: TGTGCCAGCAGTGATATAGGGAGCACAGATACGCAGTATTTT.